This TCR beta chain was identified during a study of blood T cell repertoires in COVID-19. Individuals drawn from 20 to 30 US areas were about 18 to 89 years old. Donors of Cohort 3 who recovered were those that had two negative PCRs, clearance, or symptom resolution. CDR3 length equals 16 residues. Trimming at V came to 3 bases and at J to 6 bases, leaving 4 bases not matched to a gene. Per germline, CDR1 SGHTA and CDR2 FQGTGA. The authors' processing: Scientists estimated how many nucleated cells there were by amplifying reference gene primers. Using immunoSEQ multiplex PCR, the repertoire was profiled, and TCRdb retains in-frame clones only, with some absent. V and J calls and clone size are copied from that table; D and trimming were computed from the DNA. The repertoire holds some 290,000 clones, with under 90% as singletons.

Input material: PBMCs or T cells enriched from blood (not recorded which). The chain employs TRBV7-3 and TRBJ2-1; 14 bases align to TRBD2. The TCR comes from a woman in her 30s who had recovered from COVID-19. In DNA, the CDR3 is TGTGCCAGCAGCTTGAAAGGACTAGCGGGAGGCAATGAGCAGTTCTTC. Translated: CASSLKGLAGGNEQFF.